Below are 23 T cell receptor beta chains sequenced from a single sample in a study of CD8 T cells in ankylosing spondylitis. Study results and limitations: A TCR beta motif made of several highly homologous variants seemed typical of ankylosing spondylitis blood.

These receptors lack a known antigen. TCRdb independently ran MiXCR on the 5' RACE reads; one entry per CDR3 protein. The data show fewer than 550,000 distinct CDR3 sequences, roughly 5% seen once. The specimen was blood, either unsorted or a sorted T cell fraction (not recorded which). The receptors were gathered from a male donor with ankylosing spondylitis.

The V call is TRBV29-1, the J call TRBJ2-4; tentatively, D is TRBD1 or TRBD2 (5 bases each). V lost 1 base and J lost 6, with 13 bases in between. This CDR3 region has 14 residues. The germline CDR1 and CDR2 sequences are SQVTM and ANQGSEA. CDR3 sequence (DNA): TGCAGCGTTGAAGGAGGGTCAGGGAGAAACATTCAGTACTTC. This gives the protein CSVEGGSGRNIQYF. Variable domain in full (rest from reference TRBV29-1 and TRBJ2-4): SAVISQKPSRDICQRGTSLTIQCQVDSQVTMMFWYRQQPGQSLTLIATANQGSEATYESGFVIDKFPISRPNLTFSTLTVSNMSPEDSSIYLCSVEGGSGRNIQYFGAGTRLSVL.

Comment on this clonotype: One junction end disagrees with the germline gene, perhaps due to a read error. The chain couples TRBV20-1 to TRBJ2-1; 11 bases are a match to TRBD2. This CDR3 is 17 amino acids long. CDR1 DFQATT and CDR2 SNEGSKA come from the germline V gene (reference sequence). CDR3 nucleotide sequence: TGCTGTGCTAGTTCACTAGCGGGAGATATCTCCTACAATGAGCAGTTCTTC. Encoded protein: CCASSLAGDISYNEQFF.

This clonotype was picked up many times. The chain uses TRBV7-2 and TRBJ2-1, with a weak D call TRBD1 (5 bases). Germline loops: CDR1 SGHTA, CDR2 FQGNSA. This CDR3 is 15 amino acids long. Trimming left V 4 bases short and J 8 bases short, with 18 bases between. CDR3 sequence: CASSSLGLPFDEQFF. Here the CDR3 DNA reads TGTGCCAGCAGCTCCTTGGGGCTACCATTTGATGAGCAGTTCTTC.

This clonotype was seen many times. The genes are TRBV5-1 and TRBJ1-1; D unclear. Germline CDR1 and CDR2: SGHRS and YFSETQ. The CDR3 extends over 15 amino acids. V lost 1 base, J lost 3 bases, and 13 bases lay in between. CDR3 amino acids: CASSLWRNRDTEAFF. CDR3 coding DNA: TGCGCCAGCAGCTTGTGGCGGAACCGGGACACTGAAGCTTTCTTT.

The chain combines TRBV5-1 with TRBJ2-4; D is unclear. The CDR3 totals 15 residues. CDR1 SGHRS and CDR2 YFSETQ come from the germline V gene. Between the trimmed V and J ends, which lost 2 bases and 1 base, there was a span of 10 bases. CDR3 in amino acids: CASSFGYWAKNIQYF. CDR3 in DNA: TGCGCCAGCAGCTTCGGGTACTGGGCCAAAAACATTCAGTACTTC.

This clonotype was counted many times. Here the CDR3 reads CASSSGYEQYF. The CDR3 DNA reads TGTGCCAGCAGCTCGGGGTACGAGCAGTACTTC. The chain is built from TRBV28 and TRBJ2-7; perhaps TRBD2 as D (5 bases). V was cut by 6 bases and J by 4 bases, with 7 bases left in between. Germline V CDR1 and CDR2: MDHEN, SYDVKM. The CDR3 extends over 11 amino acids.

This clonotype was picked up a small number of times. DNA of the CDR3: TGTGCCAGCAGGGAGGGGCGTGCCGGGGCCAACGTCCTGACTTTC. Translating gives CASREGRAGANVLTF. The chain recombines TRBV7-8 with TRBJ2-6; weak D call: TRBD2 (6 bases). CDR1 and CDR2 (germline): SGHVS, FQNEAQ. This CDR3 region has 15 residues. Deletions cut 6 bases from V and 4 bases from J, with 13 bases between.

This clonotype was found many times. This rearrangement joins TRBV7-8 to TRBJ2-3; no reliable D call. Trimming pared 5 bases from V and 4 bases from J, leaving 7 bases between. CDR1 and CDR2 from the germline V gene are SGHVS and FQNEAQ. The CDR3 consists of 12 residues. CDR3 DNA: TGTGCCAGCAGCCTGATATCAGATACGCAGTATTTT. Protein product: CASSLISDTQYF.

This clonotype has ten or more counts. This chain connects TRBV20-1 to TRBJ1-5; TRBD1 agrees at 8 bases. Germline assignment: CDR1 DFQATT and CDR2 SNEGSKA (reference sequence). The V segment lost 3 bases and the J segment 5 bases; nucleotides outside the gene matches: 6. This CDR3 is built from 14 residues. As DNA, the CDR3 is TGCAGTGCTAGCCCCGGACAGGGTGATCAGCCCCAGCATTTT. Its protein is CSASPGQGDQPQHF.

This clonotype was seen many times. The chain joins TRBV5-1 to TRBJ1-1, with D possibly TRBD1 on 6 matching bases. V lost 4 bases, J lost 0 bases, and 19 bases lay in between. The CDR3 has 17 residues. CDR1 SGHRS and CDR2 YFSETQ come from the germline V gene. CDR3 sequence: CASSPGTPKYMNTEAFF. The CDR3 coding sequence is TGCGCCAGCAGCCCCGGGACACCGAAATACATGAACACTGAAGCTTTCTTT.

Worth noting for this clonotype: A read error may explain this, as a much larger clone is one base away. This chain links TRBV27 with TRBJ2-7; D is perhaps TRBD2 (5 bases). CDR1 and CDR2 (germline): MNHEY, SMNVEV (reference sequence). CDR3 length equals 14 residues. The DNA for the CDR3 is TGTGCCAGCAGTCTGAGGGCCCCGGGCTACAAGCAGTACTTC. Amino acids: CASSLRAPGYKQYF.

In this sample, this clonotype turned up many times. CDR3 nucleotide sequence: TGCAGTGCTAGCCCCCAGAACGGTCACGAGCAGTACTTC. Translated, it gives CSASPQNGHEQYF. The V and J genes are TRBV20-1 and TRBJ2-7; D is undetermined. This CDR3 is built from 13 residues. CDR1 is DFQATT and CDR2 is SNEGSKA in the germline V gene (reference sequence). V lost 3 bases, J lost 5 bases, and 14 bases lay in between.

This clonotype turned up a few times. The rearrangement joins TRBV6-5 to TRBJ2-1, with 12 nucleotides matching TRBD2. V gave up 2 bases and J gave up 8 bases; unmatched junction bases: 7. The germline V gene encodes CDR1 MNHEY and CDR2 SVGAGI. The CDR3 extends over 16 amino acids. Here the CDR3 reads CASSYPTSGRLYEQFF. CDR3 coding DNA: TGTGCCAGCAGTTACCCGACTAGCGGGAGATTATATGAGCAGTTCTTC.

This clonotype turned up a few times. V gene TRBV28 combines with J gene TRBJ2-7; D perhaps matches TRBD2 (6 bases). CDR1 is MDHEN and CDR2 is SYDVKM in the germline V gene. This CDR3 comprises 15 residues. The V end was cut by 6 bases, the J end by 6 bases, with 21 bases between. CDR3 nucleotides: TGTGCCAGCAGCCTCGGCGGGGCAGGGACGGTCGAGCAGTACTTC. This sequence encodes CASSLGGAGTVEQYF.

This clonotype was counted at least ten times. The chain couples TRBV7-2 to TRBJ1-1; D remains unclear. Germline V lookup: CDR1 SGHTA, CDR2 FQGNSA. Trimming left V 4 bases short and J 1 base short, with 7 bases between. The CDR3 has 13 amino acids. The chain's CDR3 is CASSSHPNTEAFF. The CDR3, as DNA: TGTGCCAGCAGCTCACATCCGAACACTGAAGCTTTCTTT.

The CDR3 sequence: CASKGGSDEQYF. The CDR3 DNA reads TGTGCCAGCAAGGGCGGGAGCGACGAGCAGTACTTC. V usage is TRBV6-5 and J usage is TRBJ2-7, with 7 bases matching TRBD2. CDR3 size: 12 residues. J gave up 5 bases and V 7 bases, and 5 bases lay outside the gene matches. The germline V gene encodes CDR1 MNHEY and CDR2 SVGAGI.

This clonotype was counted ten times or more. J is TRBJ2-3 and V is TRBV10-3; D gene ambiguous. The V end was cut by 3 bases, the J end by 0 bases, with 4 bases between. Germline CDR1 ENHRY, CDR2 SYGVKD. CDR3 length: 13 amino acids. As DNA, the CDR3 is TGTGCCATCAGTGAAAGAAGCACAGATACGCAGTATTTT. It is translated as CAISERSTDTQYF.

This clonotype has just a few counts. The rearrangement links TRBV18 to TRBJ2-4; 8 bases map to TRBD1. V gave up 8 bases and J gave up 8 bases; unmatched junction bases: 5. CDR1 is KGHSH and CDR2 is LQKENI in the germline V gene. This CDR3 comprises 12 residues. CDR3 DNA sequence: TGTGCCAGCGGCGAACAGGGGGACATTCAGTACTTC. Amino acids: CASGEQGDIQYF.

This clonotype was seen ten or more times. The V call is TRBV12-3 or TRBV12-4, the J call TRBJ1-2, with D uncertain. V lost 0 bases to trimming and J lost 4 bases, with 9 bases between them. CDR3 size: 14 residues. DNA for the CDR3: TGTGCCAGCAGTTTAGCACAGAGCTTCTATGGCTACACCTTC. Amino acid sequence: CASSLAQSFYGYTF.

This clonotype has at least ten counts. J is TRBJ2-2 and V is TRBV6-5; the D is unclear. The germline V gene has CDR1 MNHEY and CDR2 SVGAGI. The CDR3 runs to 13 residues. V was trimmed by 0 bases and J by 6 bases, leaving 5 bases between them. This CDR3 is CASSYSRAGELFF. The CDR3 DNA follows: TGTGCCAGCAGTTACTCAAGGGCCGGGGAGCTGTTTTTT.

This clonotype was counted once. It may be a read error: a sequence one base away is much more abundant. The V call is TRBV12-3 or TRBV12-4, the J call TRBJ1-1; no firm D call. V gave up 2 bases and J gave up 6 bases, with 7 bases separating them. This CDR3 comprises 12 residues. The chain's CDR3 is CASSLPVAEAFF. For the CDR3, the DNA is TGTGCCAGCAGTTTACCGGTCGCTGAAGCTTTCTTT.

In its sample, this clonotype was seen a few times. This chain uses TRBV4-1 with TRBJ2-1; TRBD1 is a possible D gene (5 bases). V lost 0 bases to trimming and J lost 4 bases, with 7 bases between them. Germline loops: CDR1 MGHRA, CDR2 YSYEKL. The CDR3 is 14 residues long. The CDR3: CASSQERTYNEQFF. CDR3 in DNA: TGCGCCAGCAGCCAAGAGAGGACATACAATGAGCAGTTCTTC.

This clonotype occurred a few times. The chain employs TRBV19 and TRBJ2-7; D might be TRBD2 (5 bases). Trimming shortened V by 4 bases and J by 7 bases, and 14 bases separated the two germline ends. The germline V gene encodes CDR1 LNHDA and CDR2 SQIVND (reference sequence). The CDR3 is 13 amino acids. The CDR3 DNA reads as TGTGCCAGTAGTACCGGACCTACGGGGGAGCAGTACTTC. It specifies CASSTGPTGEQYF.